This TCR beta chain was identified during a study of shared clonotypes between healthy human individuals. Genomic DNA belonging to each subset was distributed in equal measure over several immunoSEQ plates. Measured with immunoSEQ multiplex PCR; TCRdb has only the in-frame clones, and not every one. The repertoire has about 110,000 clones, around 68% of them found once; the top ten carry around 25%. The CDR3 length is 16 residues. V lost 4 bases, J lost 2 bases, and 7 bases stayed unmatched. Germline V lookup: CDR1 MNHEY, CDR2 SMNVEV (reference sequence). The rearrangement joins TRBV27 to TRBJ2-7, with 11 bases identical to TRBD2. The sample was memory CD8+ T cells sorted from blood. Subset denoted: CD45RO+ cells pooled with CCR7-negative TemRA cells. The receptor was isolated from a woman aged 30 to 39 in good health. The CDR3 spells CASSSTPGLAAYEQYF. The CDR3 nucleotides read TGTGCCAGCAGTTCAACACCGGGACTAGCGGCCTACGAGCAGTACTTC.